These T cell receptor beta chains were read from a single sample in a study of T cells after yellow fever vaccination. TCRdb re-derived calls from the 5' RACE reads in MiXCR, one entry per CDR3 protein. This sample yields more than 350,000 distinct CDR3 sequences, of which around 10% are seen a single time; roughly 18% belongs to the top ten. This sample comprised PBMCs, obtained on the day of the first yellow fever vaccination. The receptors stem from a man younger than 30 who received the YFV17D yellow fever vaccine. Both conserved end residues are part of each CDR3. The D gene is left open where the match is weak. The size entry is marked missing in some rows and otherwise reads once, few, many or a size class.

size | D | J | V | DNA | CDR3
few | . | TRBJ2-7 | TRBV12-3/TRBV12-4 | TGTGCCAGCAGTCCCCGACTAGTCTCCGAGCAGTACTTC | CASSPRLVSEQYF
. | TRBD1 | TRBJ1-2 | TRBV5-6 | TGTGCCAGCAGCCCTCGCCCTGGCAGGGGGTACGGCTACACCTTC | CASSPRPGRGYGYTF
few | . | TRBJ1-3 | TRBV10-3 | TGTGCCATCAGTGAGGCAGGGTCCGGAAACACCATATATTTT | CAISEAGSGNTIYF
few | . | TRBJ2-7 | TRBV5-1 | TGCGCCAGCAGCTTGACGGACACCCCCTACGAGCAGTACTTC | CASSLTDTPYEQYF
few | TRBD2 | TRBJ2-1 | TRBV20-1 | TGCAGTGCAGTTAGCGGGGCTAGCAACGCCTACAATGAGCAGTTCTTC | CSAVSGASNAYNEQFF
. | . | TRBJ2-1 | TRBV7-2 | TGTGCCAGCAGCTTGGGTACTAATGAGCAGTTCTTC | CASSLGTNEQFF
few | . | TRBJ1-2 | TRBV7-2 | TGTGCCAGCAGCTTAGGGTGGGGAGATGGCTACACCTTC | CASSLGWGDGYTF
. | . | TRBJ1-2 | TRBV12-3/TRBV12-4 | TGTGCCAGCAGTTTAGGGGGGAACCCCTATGGCTACACCTTC | CASSLGGNPYGYTF
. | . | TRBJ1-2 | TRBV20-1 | TGCAGTGCTGCTTCCGGGACGAACTATGGCTACACCTTC | CSAASGTNYGYTF
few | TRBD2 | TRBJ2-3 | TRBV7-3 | TGTGCCAGCAGCGCACTAGCGGGGGCCACAGATACGCAGTATTTT | CASSALAGATDTQYF
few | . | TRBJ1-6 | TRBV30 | TGTGCCTGGAGTGTAACTGTATTTAATTCACCCCTCCACTTT | CAWSVTVFNSPLHF
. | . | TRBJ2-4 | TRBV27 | TGTGCCAGCAGTAAGCTGGGAAACATTCAGTACTTC | CASSKLGNIQYF
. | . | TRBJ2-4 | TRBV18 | TGTGCCAGCTCACCACAAGCAGGGTCCAAAAACATTCAGTACTTC | CASSPQAGSKNIQYF
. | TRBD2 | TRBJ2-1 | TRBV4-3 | TGCGCCAGCAGCCAGCCTGGACTAGCGGCCTACAATGAGCAGTTCTTC | CASSQPGLAAYNEQFF
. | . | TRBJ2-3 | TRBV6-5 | TGTGCCAGCAGTTACGTGGGGCAGGGCCATACGCAGTATTTT | CASSYVGQGHTQYF
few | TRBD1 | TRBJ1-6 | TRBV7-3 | TGTGCCAGCAGCTTGGGACAGGGGTCCCCCCTCCACTTT | CASSLGQGSPLHF
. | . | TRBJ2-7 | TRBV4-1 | TGCGCCAGCAGCCGGGGGACATCCTTCGCCTACGAGCAGTACTTC | CASSRGTSFAYEQYF
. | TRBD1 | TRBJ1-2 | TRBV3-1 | TGTGCCAGCAGCCACCCGGGACAGGGGGCAAGGGGCTACACCTTC | CASSHPGQGARGYTF
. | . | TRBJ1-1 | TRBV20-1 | TGCAGTGCTCCCTCCGGGGCAGATAAGAACACTGAAGCTTTCTTT | CSAPSGADKNTEAFF
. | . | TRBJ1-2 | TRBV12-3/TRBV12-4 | TGTGCCAGCAGCGGGGAGGGCTATGGCTACACCTTC | CASSGEGYGYTF
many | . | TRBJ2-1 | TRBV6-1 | TGTGCCAGCAGGGATCAGAGCTACAATGAGCAGTTCTTC | CASRDQSYNEQFF
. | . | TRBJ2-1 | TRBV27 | TGTGCCAGCAGTCAGATGAGCTCCTACAATGAGCAGTTCTTC | CASSQMSSYNEQFF
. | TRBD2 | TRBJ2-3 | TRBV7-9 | TGTGCCAGCAGCCGCCCGGGACTAGCGAGGAATACGCAGTATTTT | CASSRPGLARNTQYF
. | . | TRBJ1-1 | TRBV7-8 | TGTGCCAGCAGCCCCCTCGGATCCACTGAAGCTTTCTTT | CASSPLGSTEAFF
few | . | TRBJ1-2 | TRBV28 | TGTGCCAGCAGTTTAAACCTGAACTATGGCTACACCTTC | CASSLNLNYGYTF
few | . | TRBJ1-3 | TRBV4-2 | TGTGCCAGCAGCCAGGATGCCTTCCGTACGTTATCAGGAAACACCATATATTTT | CASSQDAFRTLSGNTIYF
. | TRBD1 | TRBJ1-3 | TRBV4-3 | TGCGCCAGCAGCCAAGAGGGACAGGGGGTTCTTTCTGGAAACACCATATATTTT | CASSQEGQGVLSGNTIYF
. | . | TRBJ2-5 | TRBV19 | TGTGCCAGTAGTATCGCAGAAGAGACCCAGTACTTC | CASSIAEETQYF
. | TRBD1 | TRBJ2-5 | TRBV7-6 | TGTGCCAGCACCCGATCGGGACAGGGCGAGACCCAGTACTTC | CASTRSGQGETQYF
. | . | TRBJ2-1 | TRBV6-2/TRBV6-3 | TGTGCCAGCAGGCGAGGCGGTTGGGGGCAGTTCTTC | CASRRGGWGQFF
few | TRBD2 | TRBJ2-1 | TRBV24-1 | TGTGCCACCAGTGACCCTCTCCTAGCGGGGGGTAACAATGAGCAGTTCTTC | CATSDPLLAGGNNEQFF
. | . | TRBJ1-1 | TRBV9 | TGTGCCAGCAGCGTAGCCGGCGGGGACACTGAAGCTTTCTTT | CASSVAGGDTEAFF
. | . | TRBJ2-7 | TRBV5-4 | TGTGCCAGCAGCTTGGGAGGGACACAGGGATACGAGCAGTACTTC | CASSLGGTQGYEQYF
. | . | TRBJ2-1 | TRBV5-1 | TGCGCCAGCAGCTTGAGGGGTGGGACGGTAGGTGATGAGCAGTTCTTC | CASSLRGGTVGDEQFF
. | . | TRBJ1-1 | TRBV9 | TGTGCCAGCAGCGTAGCTCCAGGGAATGCGGCTTTCTTT | CASSVAPGNAAFF
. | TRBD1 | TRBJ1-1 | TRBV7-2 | TGTGCCAGCAGCCCTACTCCGGGACAGCCTGAAGTTTTCTTT | CASSPTPGQPEVFF
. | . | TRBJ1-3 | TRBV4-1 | TGCGCCAGCAGCCAAGAATGGGTTATGGGAAACACCATATATTTT | CASSQEWVMGNTIYF
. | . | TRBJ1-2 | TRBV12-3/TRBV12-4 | TGTGCCAGCAGTTTAGGGATTCGGGCGTCGTATGGCTACACCTTC | CASSLGIRASYGYTF
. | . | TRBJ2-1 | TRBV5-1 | TGCGCCAGCAGCACCGGACCCGTAAATGAGCAGTTCTTC | CASSTGPVNEQFF
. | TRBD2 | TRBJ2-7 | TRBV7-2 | TGTGCCAGCAGCTTGGGAGGGGCGATCTCCTACGAGCAGTACTTC | CASSLGGAISYEQYF
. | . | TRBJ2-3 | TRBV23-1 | TGCGCCAGCAGTCAATTGGGGGGCGTAGACACAGATACGCAGTATTTT | CASSQLGGVDTDTQYF
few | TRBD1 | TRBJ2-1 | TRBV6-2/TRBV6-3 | TGTGCCAGCAGACCCGACAGGGGCTACAATGAGCAGTTCTTC | CASRPDRGYNEQFF
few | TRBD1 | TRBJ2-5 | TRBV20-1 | TGCAGTGCTATCGAACAGGGGGGAGAGACCCAGTACTTC | CSAIEQGGETQYF
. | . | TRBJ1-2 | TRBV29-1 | TGCAGCGTTGAACGCGGTAACTATGGCTACACCTTC | CSVERGNYGYTF
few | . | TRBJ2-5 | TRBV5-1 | TGCGCCAGCAGCTTGGCCGGAGGCACCACGGGGGAGACCCAGTACTTC | CASSLAGGTTGETQYF
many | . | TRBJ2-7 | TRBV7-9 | TGTGCCAGCAGTTGGACCCAGTCCTACGAGCAGTACTTC | CASSWTQSYEQYF
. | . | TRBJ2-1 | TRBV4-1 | TGCGCCAGCAGCCAACCGGGGGGCGGGGGAGTCCAGTTCTTC | CASSQPGGGGVQFF
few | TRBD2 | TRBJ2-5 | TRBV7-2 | TGTGCCAGCAGCACCCCTCCGGGGGGGATCCAAGAGACCCAGTACTTC | CASSTPPGGIQETQYF
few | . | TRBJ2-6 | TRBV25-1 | TGTGCCAGCAGTGCCAAGCCCGGGACTGGGGCCAACGTCCTGACTTTC | CASSAKPGTGANVLTF
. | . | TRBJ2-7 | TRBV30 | TGTGCCTGGAGCGCCTGGGGGCGGGGGATGAGAGAGCAGTACTTC | CAWSAWGRGMREQYF
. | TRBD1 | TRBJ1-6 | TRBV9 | TGTGCCAGCAGCGGACAGGGTTCACCCCTCCACTTT | CASSGQGSPLHF
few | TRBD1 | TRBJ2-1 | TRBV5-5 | TGTGCCAGCAGCCAAACAGGGGCCCAGGCCAATGAGCAGTTCTTC | CASSQTGAQANEQFF
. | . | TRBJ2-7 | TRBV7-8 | TGTGCCAGCAGTTACGCCGCATCCTACGAGCAGTACTTC | CASSYAASYEQYF
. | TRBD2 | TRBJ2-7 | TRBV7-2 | TGTGCCAGCAGCTTCCAGCGGGGCACCTCCTACGAGCAGTACTTC | CASSFQRGTSYEQYF
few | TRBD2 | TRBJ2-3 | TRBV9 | TGTGCCAGCAGCCTAACCTCTAGCGGATGGACAGATACGCAGTATTTT | CASSLTSSGWTDTQYF
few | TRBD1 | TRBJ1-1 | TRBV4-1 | TGCGCCAGCAGCAAGGAGGCAGGGGGATACACTGAAGCTTTCTTT | CASSKEAGGYTEAFF
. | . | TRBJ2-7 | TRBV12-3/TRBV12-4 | TGTGCCAGCAGTTTTAGGATGCCCTACGAGCAGTACTTC | CASSFRMPYEQYF
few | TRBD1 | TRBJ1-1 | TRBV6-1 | TGTGCCAGCAGTCGAGCCGACAGGGCTGAAGCTTTCTTT | CASSRADRAEAFF
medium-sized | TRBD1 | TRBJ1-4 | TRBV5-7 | TGTGCCAGCAGCTTGCAAGGACAGGGGCTCTTCGGCACTAATGAAAAACTGTTTTTT | CASSLQGQGLFGTNEKLFF
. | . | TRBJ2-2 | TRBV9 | TGTGCCAGCAGCGTAGAGGGGCAGTCCACCGGGGAGCTGTTTTTT | CASSVEGQSTGELFF